This entry features one T cell receptor beta chain sequence. This sample is drawn from a study of blood T cell repertoires in COVID-19. Whole-study context: PBMCs, B-cell-depleted T cells, or T cells were the source of the cDNA or gDNA that made up the material.

J lost 1 base, V lost 10 bases, and 9 bases had no gene match. Germline CDR1 is ENHRY and CDR2 is SYGVKD. This CDR3 spans 15 amino acids. In the study's own analysis: Quantification of nucleated cells was approximated via reference gene primer amplification. The method was immunoSEQ multiplex PCR; TCRdb's version includes in-frame clones alone and lacks a portion of them. The DNA gave D and trimming, while V, J and clone size come from that table. The sample lists 85,000 to 90,000 clones; over 80% were seen once. The chain uses TRBV10-3 and TRBJ1-1, with TRBD1 matching over 10 bases. Specimen: peripheral blood. The sequence was collected from a woman aged 80 or over with active or convalescent COVID-19. The CDR3, as DNA: TGTGCCAGTAGCCGGGACAGGGGAAGGAACACTGAAGCTTTCTTT. It codes for CASSRDRGRNTEAFF.